Listed below are T cell receptor beta chains from one sample, sequenced in a study of T-cell memory formation after mild COVID-19. TCRdb re-called the 5' RACE reads with MiXCR, one entry per CDR3 protein. The repertoire holds 300,000 to 350,000 distinct CDR3 sequences, approximately 19% seen once, with under 25% in the top ten. The specimen sequenced was PBMCs or a T cell subset sorted from them (not recorded which). These receptors were obtained from a man between 18 and 35 years old who had mild COVID-19 (a few samples of this study predate the infection). Cell type and time point are not known. CDR3s include the opening cysteine and the closing phenylalanine or tryptophan. Each record gives: J gene, clone size, V gene, D gene, CDR3 DNA, CDR3 protein. A D gene is named only where the DNA matches it firmly. Only some rows state a clone size, as once, few, many or a class for expanded clones.

TRBJ1-1,few,TRBV7-9,NA,TGTGCCAGCAGCTATGCTGCAAACACTGAAGCTTTCTTT,CASSYAANTEAFF
TRBJ2-2,NA,TRBV6-2/TRBV6-3,TRBD2,TGTGCCAGCAGTAAGGGACTAGCCCACACCGGGGAGCTGTTTTTT,CASSKGLAHTGELFF
TRBJ2-4,few,TRBV18,TRBD2,TGTGCCAGCTCACCGCGGGGGGGCGCGGCCAAAAACATTCAGTACTTC,CASSPRGGAAKNIQYF
TRBJ1-5,NA,TRBV3-1,NA,TGTGCCAGCAGCCAAGGGGTCGAGCAGCCCCAGCATTTT,CASSQGVEQPQHF
TRBJ2-3,NA,TRBV9,TRBD2,TGTGCCAGCAGCGTTTTGCGGGGGGGCAGAAGCACAGATACGCAGTATTTT,CASSVLRGGRSTDTQYF
TRBJ2-3,NA,TRBV29-1,NA,TGCAGCGCAACGGACGGCACAGATACGCAGTATTTT,CSATDGTDTQYF
TRBJ2-3,NA,TRBV5-1,NA,TGCGCCAGCAGCCTACTAGTTAGCACAGATACGCAGTATTTT,CASSLLVSTDTQYF
TRBJ2-3,NA,TRBV2,NA,TGTGCCAGCAGTGAAGCATGGCGGATCGGCACAGATACGCAGTATTTT,CASSEAWRIGTDTQYF
TRBJ2-2,NA,TRBV6-6,NA,TGTGCCAGCAGTTACCGGGGGGCGGACGGGGAGCTGTTTTTT,CASSYRGADGELFF
TRBJ2-7,few,TRBV9,NA,TGTGCCAGCGGAAGGGGTTATGAGCAGTACTTC,CASGRGYEQYF
TRBJ2-3,NA,TRBV5-1,TRBD2,TGCGCCAGCAGCTACGGGGGGGGAATCACAGATACGCAGTATTTT,CASSYGGGITDTQYF